The sequence of this T cell receptor beta chain was determined in a study of blood T cell repertoires in COVID-19. The wider study: PBMCs, B-cell-depleted T cells, or T cells provided the cDNA or gDNA that made up the material.

Source study methods: It was from reference gene primer amplification that nucleated cell counts were estimated. TCRdb's copy holds only in-frame clones and misses some; the assay was immunoSEQ multiplex PCR. The V and J calls and clone size were taken over from that table, and D and trimming were inferred from the DNA. This repertoire shows 360,000 or so clones, roughly 90% found once; its top ten account for about 1.7%. The V end was cut by 0 bases, the J end by 5 bases, with 8 bases between. Germline assignment: CDR1 LGHNA and CDR2 YSLEER. This CDR3 has 14 amino acids. The sample consisted of PBMCs or T cells enriched from blood (not recorded which). This TCR was sampled from a woman aged 30 to 39 who had recovered from COVID-19. The J gene is TRBJ1-5, the V gene TRBV4-3, with a tentative D call TRBD1 (6 bases). CDR3 sequence: CASSQDRGHQPQHF. The CDR3 DNA reads TGCGCCAGCAGCCAAGACAGGGGACATCAGCCCCAGCATTTT.